The 19 T cell receptor beta chains below were found in one sample sequenced in a study of blood T cell repertoires in COVID-19. Profiling relied on immunoSEQ multiplex PCR, and the TCRdb table lists in-frame clones only, not all of them. The table records nearly 25,000 clones, 65% to 85% of them present only once. Sample: peripheral blood. The receptors shown here come from a man aged 45-65 years with COVID-19, enrolled during active disease.

The CDR3 is CASSRTDTEAFF. CDR3 nucleotide sequence: TGTGCCAGCAGCCGAACGGACACTGAAGCTTTCTTT. V gene TRBV5-4 combines with J gene TRBJ1-1; D call uncertain. The CDR3 runs 12 residues. V was shortened by 4 bases and J by 3 bases, with 7 bases between the two germline ends. Germline assignment: CDR1 SGHNT and CDR2 YYREEE (reference sequence).

In its sample, this clone was seen once. The rearrangement links TRBV5-4 to TRBJ1-2; D is undetermined. CDR1 SGHNT and CDR2 YYREEE come from the germline V gene (reference sequence). The CDR3 runs 15 residues. The ends were cut back, 4 bases at V and 2 bases at J, with 15 bases in the middle. Here the CDR3 DNA reads TGTGCCAGCAGCGGGAGGAGCAGCGCGAACTATGGCTACACCTTC. Its protein is CASSGRSSANYGYTF. The full variable domain, completed using reference TRBV5-4 and TRBJ1-2, is ETGVTQSPTHLIKTRGQQVTLRCSSQSGHNTVSWYQQALGQGPQFIFQYYREEENGRGNFPPRFSGLQFPNYSSELNVNALELDDSALYLCASSGRSSANYGYTFGSGTRLTVV.

This clone was seen a handful of times. The V and J genes are TRBV7-9 and TRBJ2-1; no reliable D call. The CDR3 is 15 amino acids. V was cut by 5 bases and J by 0 bases, with 11 bases left in between. Per the germline V gene, CDR1 is SEHNR and CDR2 is FQNEAQ (reference sequence). In DNA form, the CDR3 reads TGTGCCAGCAGCCGCATCCAGAACTCCTACAATGAGCAGTTCTTC. This encodes CASSRIQNSYNEQFF. The variable domain in full, completed from reference TRBV7-9 and TRBJ2-1, reads DTGVSQNPRHKITKRGQNVTFRCDPISEHNRLYWYRQTLGQGPEFLTYFQNEAQLEKSRLLSDRFSAERPKGSFSTLEIQRTEQGDSAMYLCASSRIQNSYNEQFFGPGTRLTVL.

V usage is TRBV14 and J usage is TRBJ1-1; maybe TRBD1 (5 bases). This CDR3 region has 14 residues. The V gene's germline CDR1 is SGHDN and CDR2 FVKESK. Trimming shortened V by 2 bases and J by 3 bases, and 10 bases separated the two germline ends. CDR3 amino acids: CASSQRTTYTEAFF. Here the CDR3 DNA reads TGTGCCAGCAGCCAACGGACAACCTACACTGAAGCTTTCTTT.

This chain joins TRBV5-1 and TRBJ2-1, with D perhaps TRBD1 (6 bases). Germline values: CDR1 SGHRS, CDR2 YFSETQ. V lost 3 bases, J lost 5 bases, and 6 bases lay in between. The CDR3 is made up of 12 amino acids. The CDR3, as DNA: TGCGCCAGCAGCTACAGGGACAATGAGCAGTTCTTC. Translating it yields CASSYRDNEQFF.

The rearrangement uses TRBV11-2 and TRBJ2-1; 7 bases fit TRBD2. V shed 1 base and J 6 bases; nucleotides not matched to a gene: 9. This CDR3 spans 16 amino acids. The V gene's germline CDR1 is SGHAT and CDR2 FQNNGV. In DNA, the CDR3 is TGTGCCAGCAGCTTAGGAGCGGGAATCGGGGTCAATGAGCAGTTCTTC. Encoded protein: CASSLGAGIGVNEQFF.

V usage is TRBV28 and J usage is TRBJ2-1; 9 bases match TRBD1. Germline loops: CDR1 MDHEN, CDR2 SYDVKM. The CDR3 has 15 amino acids. The V gene end was trimmed by 7 bases and the J gene end by 6 bases; junction bases not matched to a gene: 10. The CDR3, as DNA: TGTGCCAGCACCTCCCCGGGACAGGGTTCCAATGAGCAGTTCTTC. Translation: CASTSPGQGSNEQFF.

The table lists this clone with a count of one. The chain links TRBV7-9 to TRBJ2-3, with 11 nucleotides matching TRBD2. With V trimmed by 4 bases and J by 7 bases, 13 bases remained unmatched. There are 17 residues in the CDR3. The germline V gene encodes CDR1 SEHNR and CDR2 FQNEAQ (reference sequence). CDR3 sequence: CASSSKLAGGLPYTQYF. In DNA form, the CDR3 reads TGTGCCAGCAGCTCAAAATTAGCGGGGGGGCTCCCCTATACGCAGTATTTT.

The chain combines TRBV24-1 with TRBJ2-3; TRBD2 matches at 8 bases. The CDR3 loop spans 15 amino acids. Germline V CDR1 and CDR2: KGHDR, SFDVKD. V was clipped by 3 bases and J by 2 bases; unmatched bases: 3. This chain's CDR3 is CATSDTSGSTDTQYF. The CDR3 region has the DNA TGTGCCACCAGTGATACTAGCGGCTCCACAGATACGCAGTATTTT.

This clone was detected once. This rearrangement joins TRBV6-1 to TRBJ1-2; no reliable D call. Trimming shortened V by 0 bases and J by 5 bases, and 13 bases separated the two germline ends. CDR1 is MNHNS and CDR2 is SASEGT in the germline V gene. This CDR3 has 15 amino acids. CDR3 region: CASSEAQVAGYGYTF. The CDR3 bases are TGTGCCAGCAGTGAAGCGCAAGTGGCCGGGTATGGCTACACCTTC.

The chain is built from TRBV9 and TRBJ1-1, with no clear D. Trimming pared 0 bases from V and 5 bases from J, leaving 23 bases between. Germline-derived CDR1 and CDR2 are SGDLS and YYNGEE. This CDR3 spans 18 amino acids. The CDR3 sequence: CASSVEPLNFRGVTEAFF. The CDR3 bases are TGTGCCAGCAGCGTAGAACCCCTAAACTTCCGGGGAGTGACTGAAGCTTTCTTT.

The chain is built from TRBV11-3 and TRBJ1-6, with D tentatively TRBD1 (5 bases). V dropped 4 bases and J dropped 0 bases, with 13 bases sitting between them. CDR1 and CDR2 (germline): SGHNT, YENEEA. This CDR3 is built from 17 residues. The CDR3 DNA follows: TGTGCCAGCAGCTCGGACACATCCTTCTCCTATAATTCACCCCTCCACTTT. Its protein product is CASSSDTSFSYNSPLHF.

The rearrangement uses TRBV11-2 and TRBJ2-7, with 8 bases fitting TRBD1. CDR1 and CDR2 (germline): SGHAT, FQNNGV. This CDR3 spans 12 amino acids. With V trimmed by 5 bases and J by 6 bases, 3 bases remained unmatched. CDR3 in amino acids: CASSPDRGEQYF. CDR3 nucleotides: TGTGCCAGCAGCCCTGACAGGGGCGAGCAGTACTTC.

This clone turned up a few times. The chain recombines TRBV28 with TRBJ2-7; 10 nucleotides match TRBD1. The CDR3 sequence is 15 residues long. CDR1 and CDR2 (germline): MDHEN, SYDVKM. V lost 6 bases and J lost 1; bases outside the gene matches: 6. DNA of the CDR3: TGTGCCAGCAGCCCCGGACAGGGGGTATCCTACGAGCAGTACTTC. As protein: CASSPGQGVSYEQYF.

The V gene is TRBV4-2, the J gene TRBJ1-6; no definite D call. The germline gives CDR1 LGHNA, CDR2 YNFKEQ. This CDR3 is 18 amino acids long. The V end lost 0 bases, the J end lost 5 bases, and 17 bases lay between the germline ends. CDR3 region: CASSQESTSGSNNSPLHF. The CDR3 region has the DNA TGTGCCAGCAGCCAAGAGTCAACTTCAGGATCCAATAATTCACCCCTCCACTTT.

This rearrangement joins TRBV7-2 to TRBJ1-2; 7 bases align to TRBD1. The CDR3 covers 14 residues. Germline CDR1 reads SGHTA; CDR2 reads FQGNSA. V lost 0 bases and J lost 7; bases outside the gene matches: 5. CDR3 in DNA: TGTGCCAGCAGCTTAGCTGGACAGGTCCTTGGCTACACCTTC. It translates to CASSLAGQVLGYTF.

The J gene is TRBJ1-4, the V gene TRBV5-1; maybe TRBD1 (5 bases). The CDR3 loop spans 15 amino acids. The ends were cut back, 0 bases at V and 7 bases at J, with 13 bases in the middle. Per germline, CDR1 SGHRS and CDR2 YFSETQ. The CDR3 reads CASSLVGAPTEKLFF. CDR3 DNA: TGCGCCAGCAGCTTGGTAGGGGCCCCAACTGAAAAACTGTTTTTT. Full variable domain (outside the CDR3, taken from reference TRBV5-1 and TRBJ1-4): KAGVTQTPRYLIKTRGQQVTLSCSPISGHRSVSWYQQTPGQGLQFLFEYFSETQRNKGNFPGRFSGRQFSNSRSEMNVSTLELGDSALYLCASSLVGAPTEKLFFGSGTQLSVL.

V usage is TRBV14 and J usage is TRBJ1-3; D possibly corresponds to TRBD1 (5 bases). V was clipped by 1 base and J by 3 bases, with 13 bases between them. The CDR3 runs 16 residues. Germline CDR1 reads SGHDN; CDR2 reads FVKESK. CDR3 in amino acids: CASSQVERGFGNTIYF. CDR3 DNA: TGTGCCAGCAGCCAAGTTGAGCGGGGGTTTGGAAACACCATATATTTT.

The rearrangement uses TRBV27 and TRBJ2-7; TRBD2 matches 12 bases. V was pared by 2 bases and J by 4 bases, with 12 bases of the junction left unmatched. CDR1 MNHEY and CDR2 SMNVEV come from the germline V gene (reference sequence). The length of the CDR3 is 18 residues. The CDR3 DNA reads as TGTGCCAGCAGTTTAACTAGCGGGGGGCCCCTCCGGCCATACGAGCAGTACTTC. It specifies CASSLTSGGPLRPYEQYF.